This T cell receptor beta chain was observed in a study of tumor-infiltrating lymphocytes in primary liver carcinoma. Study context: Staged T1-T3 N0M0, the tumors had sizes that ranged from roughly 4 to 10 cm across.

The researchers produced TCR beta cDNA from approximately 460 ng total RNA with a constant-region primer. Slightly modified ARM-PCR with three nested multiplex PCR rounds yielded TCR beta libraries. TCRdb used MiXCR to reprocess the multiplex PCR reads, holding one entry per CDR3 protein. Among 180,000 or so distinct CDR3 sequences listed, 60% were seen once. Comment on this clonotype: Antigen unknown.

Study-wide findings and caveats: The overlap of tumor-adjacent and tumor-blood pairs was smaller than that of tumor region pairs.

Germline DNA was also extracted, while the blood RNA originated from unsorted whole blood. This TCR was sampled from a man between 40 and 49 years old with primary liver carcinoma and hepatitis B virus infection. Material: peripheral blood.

CDR3 in amino acids: CAKAGLLNTGELFF. The CDR3 coding sequence is TGCGCCAAAGCCGGACTACTGAACACCGGGGAGCTGTTTTTT. The V call is TRBV10-2, the J call TRBJ2-2, with D perhaps matching TRBD2 (6 bases). With 10 bases removed from V and 1 base from J, the gap between germline ends came to 13 bases. In germline, CDR1 is WSHSY, CDR2 SAAADI. The CDR3 sequence is 14 residues long.